This TCR beta chain was obtained from a study of blood T cell repertoires in COVID-19. Background on the study: The United States, Italy and Spain supplied acute and convalescent COVID-19 samples.

In the original processing: Nucleated cell counts were estimated from reference gene primer amplification. Using immunoSEQ multiplex PCR, the repertoire was profiled, and TCRdb retains in-frame clones only, with some absent. Clone size and V and J calls were adopted from that table, with D and trimming inferred from the DNA. There are roughly 77,000 clones in the sample; roughly 78% occur only once, and around a quarter lies in the top ten. The sample taken for sequencing was peripheral blood. The receptor was isolated from a man in his sixties with active or convalescent COVID-19.

The CDR3 loop reads CASSSISGGKNIQYF. CDR3 DNA sequence: TGTGCCAGCAGCTCGATTAGCGGGGGGAAAAACATTCAGTACTTC. This rearrangement joins TRBV7-9 to TRBJ2-4; 10 nucleotides match TRBD2. Germline V gene sequence: CDR1 SEHNR, CDR2 FQNEAQ (reference sequence). The junction had 4 bases not matched to a gene; V was cut back by 4 bases and J by 4 bases. This CDR3 is built from 15 residues.